This TCR beta chain emerged from a study of T cells in Graves' hyperthyroidism and ophthalmopathy. Amplification yielded TCR beta CDR3 regions, with RNA transcripts as the source. During a first-round RT-PCR of the TCR CDR3, the HTBI primer set was used. In TCRdb, the multiplex PCR reads were re-called with MiXCR into one record per CDR3 protein. The sample holds around 350,000 distinct CDR3 sequences, around 15% seen once. This clonotype was found many times. The J segment lost 4 bases and the V segment lost 2 bases, leaving 3 bases of the junction unmatched. The length of the CDR3 is 14 residues. The germline V gene has CDR1 SGHRS and CDR2 YFSETQ.

Sequencing was carried out using blood. The chain uses TRBV5-1 and TRBJ2-7; TRBD1 agrees at 10 bases. This receptor was obtained from a woman aged 55-69 years with Graves' ophthalmopathy. CDR3 nucleotide sequence: TGCGCCAGCAGCTTAGGGGACAGGGGTTACGAGCAGTACTTC. Its protein is CASSLGDRGYEQYF.